This T cell receptor (beta chain) came from a study of a mutant IDH1 vaccine in newly diagnosed glioma. Time point indicated: week 47, end of study. In every dose of vaccine, 300 ug of mutant IDH1 20-mer peptide was given alongside topical imiquimod. Patients came in for eight vaccinations, in weeks 1, 3, 5, 7, 11, 15, 19 and 23. The assay was immunoSEQ multiplex PCR, and TCRdb's table has in-frame clones only and misses some. The sample gives some 34,000 clones, 90% of which show up once; about 5.2% is in the top ten. Deletions cut 4 bases from V and 0 bases from J, with 10 bases between. The V gene's germline CDR1 is SGHTA and CDR2 FQGTGA. This CDR3 comprises 15 residues. Remarks on this clone: Its antigen is currently unknown.

V usage is TRBV7-3 and J usage is TRBJ2-1; tentative D call: TRBD2 (5 bases). The receptor comes from a woman aged 35 to 49 with glioma. Sequencing was performed on PBMCs, taken from a glioma patient whose treatment included an IDH1 peptide vaccine. The DNA of the CDR3 is TGTGCCAGCAGCTATGATGGGAGCTCCTACAATGAGCAGTTCTTC. The encoded protein is CASSYDGSSYNEQFF.